This T cell receptor beta chain came from a study of blood T cell repertoires in COVID-19. Overall study: Acute and convalescent COVID-19 samples came from the United States, Italy and Spain.

CDR3 size: 13 residues. With 5 bases removed from V and 3 bases from J, the gap between germline ends came to 11 bases. The authors' processing: How many nucleated cells were present was estimated from reference gene primer amplification. Generated by immunoSEQ multiplex PCR, the TCRdb table keeps only in-frame clones and is missing some. V and J calls and clone size are as listed in that table; D and trimming were resolved from the DNA. The data hold hundreds of thousands of clones, with approximately 83% observed a single time. This sequence was found in a woman aged 25-40 years who had recovered from COVID-19. The sequenced material came from peripheral blood. V gene TRBV12-3 or TRBV12-4 combines with J gene TRBJ2-7, with D possibly TRBD1 on 7 matching bases. This CDR3 reads CASSGGTVYEQYF. The CDR3 DNA reads as TGTGCCAGCAGTGGGGGGACAGTCTACGAGCAGTACTTC.